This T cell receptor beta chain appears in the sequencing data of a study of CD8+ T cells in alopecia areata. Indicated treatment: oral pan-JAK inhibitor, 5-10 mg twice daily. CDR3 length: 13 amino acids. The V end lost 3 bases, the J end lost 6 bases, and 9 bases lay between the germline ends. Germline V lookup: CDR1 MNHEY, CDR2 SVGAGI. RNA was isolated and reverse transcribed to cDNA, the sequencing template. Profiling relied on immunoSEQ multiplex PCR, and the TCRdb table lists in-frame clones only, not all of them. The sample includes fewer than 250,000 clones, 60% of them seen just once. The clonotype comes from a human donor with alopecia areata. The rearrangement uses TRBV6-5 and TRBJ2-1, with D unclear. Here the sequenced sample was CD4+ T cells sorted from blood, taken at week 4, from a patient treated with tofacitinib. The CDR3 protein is CASSYRASNEQFF. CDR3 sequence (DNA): TGTGCCAGCAGTTATAGGGCGAGCAATGAGCAGTTCTTC.